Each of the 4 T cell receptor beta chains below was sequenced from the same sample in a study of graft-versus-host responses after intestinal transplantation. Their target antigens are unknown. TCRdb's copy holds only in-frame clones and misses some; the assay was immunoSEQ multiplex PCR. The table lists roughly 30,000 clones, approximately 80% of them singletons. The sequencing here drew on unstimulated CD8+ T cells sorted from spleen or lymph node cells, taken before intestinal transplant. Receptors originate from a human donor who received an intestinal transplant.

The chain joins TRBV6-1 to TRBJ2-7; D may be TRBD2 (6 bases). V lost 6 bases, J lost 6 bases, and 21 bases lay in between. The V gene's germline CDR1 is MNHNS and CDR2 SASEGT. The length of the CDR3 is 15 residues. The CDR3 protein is CASRDKGWGGSEQYF. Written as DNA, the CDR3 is TGTGCCAGCAGGGATAAAGGATGGGGAGGCTCCGAGCAGTACTTC.

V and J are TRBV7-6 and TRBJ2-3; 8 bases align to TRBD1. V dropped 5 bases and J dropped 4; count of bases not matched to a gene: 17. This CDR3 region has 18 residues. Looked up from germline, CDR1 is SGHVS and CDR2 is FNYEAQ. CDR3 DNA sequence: TGTGCCAGCAGCCCTCAAGTTGCGGACAGGGTGATTCCAGATACGCAGTATTTT. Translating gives CASSPQVADRVIPDTQYF.

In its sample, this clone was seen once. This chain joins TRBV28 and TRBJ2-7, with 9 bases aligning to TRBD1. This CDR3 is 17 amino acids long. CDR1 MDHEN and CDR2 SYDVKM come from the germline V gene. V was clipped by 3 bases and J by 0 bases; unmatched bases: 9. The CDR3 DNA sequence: TGTGCCAGCAGTTTCCCTCCGGGACAGGGAAACTCCTACGAGCAGTACTTC. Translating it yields CASSFPPGQGNSYEQYF.

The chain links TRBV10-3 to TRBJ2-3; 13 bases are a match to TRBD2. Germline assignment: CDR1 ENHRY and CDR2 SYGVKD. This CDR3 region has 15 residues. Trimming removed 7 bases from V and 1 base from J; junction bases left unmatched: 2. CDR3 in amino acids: CAITGTSGGTDTQYF. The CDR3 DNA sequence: TGTGCCATCACTGGGACTAGCGGGGGCACAGATACGCAGTATTTT.